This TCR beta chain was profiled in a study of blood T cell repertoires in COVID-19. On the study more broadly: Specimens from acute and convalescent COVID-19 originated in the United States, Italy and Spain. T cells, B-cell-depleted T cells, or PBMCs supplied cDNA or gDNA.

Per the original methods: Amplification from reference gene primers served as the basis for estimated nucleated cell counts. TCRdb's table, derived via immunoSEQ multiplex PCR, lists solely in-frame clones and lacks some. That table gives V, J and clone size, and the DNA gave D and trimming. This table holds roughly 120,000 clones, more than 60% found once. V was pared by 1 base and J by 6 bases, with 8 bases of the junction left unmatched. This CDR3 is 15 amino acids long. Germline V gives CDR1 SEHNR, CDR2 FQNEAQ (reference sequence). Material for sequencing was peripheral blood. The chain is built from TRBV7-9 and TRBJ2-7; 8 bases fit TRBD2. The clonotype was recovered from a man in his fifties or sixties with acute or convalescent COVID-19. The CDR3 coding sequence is TGTGCCAGCAGCTTAGACAGCGGGGGTTTGGTCGAGCAGTACTTC. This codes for CASSLDSGGLVEQYF. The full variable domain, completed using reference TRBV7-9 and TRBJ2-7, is DTGVSQNPRHKITKRGQNVTFRCDPISEHNRLYWYRQTLGQGPEFLTYFQNEAQLEKSRLLSDRFSAERPKGSFSTLEIQRTEQGDSAMYLCASSLDSGGLVEQYFGPGTRLTVT.